These 25 T cell receptor beta chains share one sample of origin, sequenced in a study of response to subunit inactivated influenza vaccine. TCRdb used MiXCR to reprocess the RT-PCR reads, holding one entry per CDR3 protein. The data hold 450,000 to 600,000 distinct CDR3 sequences, with about 15% observed a single time. The starting material was CD4+ T cells sorted from PBMCs, obtained less than 30 months after vaccination. These receptors all come from a man between 50 and 75 years old who received an inactivated influenza vaccine.

V and J are TRBV6-1 and TRBJ2-5, with TRBD2 matching 10 bases. The CDR3 loop spans 15 amino acids. Losses at the gene ends were 8 bases for V and 5 bases for J; bases not matched to a gene: 11. From germline, CDR1 is MNHNS and CDR2 SASEGT. CDR3 in DNA: TGTGCCAGCCTTCCCATAGCGGGAGGCGGGGAGACCCAGTACTTC. This encodes CASLPIAGGGETQYF.

This clonotype was counted at least ten times. This rearrangement joins TRBV7-2 to TRBJ2-5, with TRBD1 as a possible D gene (5 bases). V lost 1 base, J lost 9 bases, and 18 bases lay in between. The CDR3 spans 15 residues. Per the germline V gene, CDR1 is SGHTA and CDR2 is FQGNSA. The CDR3 spells CASSLVFTGRGAQYF. The CDR3, as DNA: TGTGCCAGCAGCTTAGTTTTTACAGGCCGCGGAGCCCAGTACTTC.

The chain links TRBV7-8 to TRBJ1-2; weak D call: TRBD1 (6 bases). V lost 5 bases and J 4 bases, leaving 14 bases between the germline ends. Looked up from germline, CDR1 is SGHVS and CDR2 is FQNEAQ. The CDR3 sequence is 14 residues long. CDR3 sequence: CASSALDRGYGYTF. CDR3 in DNA: TGTGCCAGCAGCGCCCTGGACAGAGGCTATGGCTACACCTTC.

This clonotype has only a few counts. This CDR3 is CASRGTVELGYTF. The CDR3 DNA reads as TGTGCCAGCAGAGGGACAGTAGAACTCGGCTACACCTTC. The gene calls are TRBV28 and TRBJ1-2; 7 nucleotides match TRBD1. This CDR3 spans 13 amino acids. J gave up 8 bases and V 6 bases, and 9 bases lay outside the gene matches. Germline values: CDR1 MDHEN, CDR2 SYDVKM.

This clonotype has only a few counts. The chain is built from TRBV15 and TRBJ1-4, with D uncertain. Germline values: CDR1 LNHNV, CDR2 YYDKDF (reference sequence). The CDR3 sequence is 13 residues long. V dropped 1 base and J dropped 6 bases, with 6 bases sitting between them. In DNA, the CDR3 is TGTGCCACCAGCAGAGTCGCTCATGAAAAACTGTTTTTT. Residues: CATSRVAHEKLFF.

This rearrangement joins TRBV5-1 to TRBJ2-7, with D unresolved. CDR1 SGHRS and CDR2 YFSETQ come from the germline V gene. V was clipped by 5 bases and J by 3 bases, with 15 bases between them. The CDR3 is 14 residues long. The CDR3 coding sequence is TGCGCCAGCAGTTCCCGCGTGAGAGTCTACGAGCAGTACTTC. It codes for CASSSRVRVYEQYF.

This clonotype was detected many times. The chain links TRBV7-7 to TRBJ2-3; TRBD1 matches at 8 bases. CDR3 length: 15 residues. Germline V gene data show CDR1 as SSHAT and CDR2 as FNYEAQ (reference sequence). Germline trimming cut 5 bases from V and 2 bases from J; bases unmatched to any gene: 6. CDR3 sequence reads: CASSPGTGLTDTQYF. The CDR3, as DNA: TGTGCCAGCAGCCCGGGGACAGGCCTCACAGATACGCAGTATTTT.

This sequence joins TRBV15 and TRBJ1-3; TRBD1 agrees at 7 bases. Germline CDR1 is LNHNV and CDR2 is YYDKDF (reference sequence). The CDR3 runs to 15 residues. Germline trimming cut 2 bases from V and 2 bases from J; bases unmatched to any gene: 3. The CDR3: CATSRPTGAGNTIYF. CDR3 DNA sequence: TGTGCCACCAGCAGACCTACAGGGGCTGGAAACACCATATATTTT.

The CDR3 is CSAPGLFGGGISYNEQFF. As DNA, the CDR3 is TGCAGTGCGCCTGGGCTATTTGGGGGAGGGATCTCCTACAATGAGCAGTTCTTC. The chain combines TRBV20-1 with TRBJ2-1; 7 positions agree with TRBD2. Germline V gene sequence: CDR1 DFQATT, CDR2 SNEGSKA (reference sequence). The CDR3 is 18 residues long. V was pared by 6 bases and J by 0 bases, with 17 bases of the junction left unmatched.

The rearrangement uses TRBV20-1 and TRBJ2-7; D may be TRBD1 (6 bases). Trimming removed 3 bases from V and 5 bases from J, with 17 bases in between. This CDR3 spans 14 amino acids. Per germline, CDR1 DFQATT and CDR2 SNEGSKA (reference sequence). The CDR3: CSASPSGHADEQYF. CDR3 nucleotide sequence: TGCAGTGCTAGCCCTTCGGGACACGCGGACGAGCAGTACTTC.

This clonotype was detected many times. V gene TRBV12-3 or TRBV12-4 combines with J gene TRBJ1-2; 7 nucleotides agree with TRBD1. The CDR3 is 14 amino acids. V gave up 3 bases and J gave up 8 bases; unmatched junction bases: 9. The CDR3 sequence is CASSFFPQGQGYTF. CDR3 coding DNA: TGTGCCAGCAGTTTTTTCCCACAGGGGCAAGGCTACACCTTC.

The chain joins TRBV29-1 to TRBJ2-7, with 13 bases matching TRBD2. Per germline, CDR1 SQVTM and CDR2 ANQGSEA. V gave up 7 bases and J gave up 2 bases; unmatched junction bases: 5. This CDR3 contains 14 residues. CDR3 amino acids: CSAQLAGGAYEQYF. The CDR3 bases are TGCAGCGCACAACTAGCGGGAGGGGCCTACGAGCAGTACTTC.

The chain recombines TRBV19 with TRBJ1-6, with 12 bases lining up with TRBD1. V was clipped by 6 bases and J by 5 bases; unmatched bases: 5. CDR1 is LNHDA and CDR2 is SQIVND in the germline V gene (reference sequence). There are 16 residues in the CDR3. CDR3 region: CASSPRDRGHNSPLHF. The CDR3 nucleotides read TGTGCCAGTAGCCCCCGGGACAGGGGGCATAATTCACCCCTCCACTTT. Combining the CDR3 with reference TRBV19 and TRBJ1-6 gives the whole variable domain DGGITQSPKYLFRKEGQNVTLSCEQNLNHDAMYWYRQDPGQGLRLIYYSQIVNDFQKGDIAEGYSVSREKKESFPLTVTSAQKNPTAFYLCASSPRDRGHNSPLHFGNGTRLTVT.

The sample holds many counts of this clonotype. The CDR3 nucleotides read TGTGCCAGCAGTTACTCGAGCCTGGGGAGCTACGAGCAGTACTTC. Translating gives CASSYSSLGSYEQYF. The chain links TRBV6-5 to TRBJ2-7, with D possibly TRBD2 on 5 matching bases. V lost 0 bases and J lost 3, with 12 bases in between. Germline-derived CDR1 and CDR2 are MNHEY and SVGAGI. This CDR3 is built from 15 residues.

J is TRBJ1-2 and V is TRBV25-1; D may be TRBD1 (5 bases). With 5 bases removed from V and 0 bases from J, the gap between germline ends came to 10 bases. Per germline, CDR1 MGHDK and CDR2 SYGVNS. This CDR3 region has 14 residues. Here the CDR3 reads CASSRGGSNYGYTF. In DNA, the CDR3 is TGTGCCAGCAGTCGCGGGGGGTCTAACTATGGCTACACCTTC.

The chain employs TRBV13 and TRBJ2-2; TRBD2 matches 9 bases. The CDR3 totals 16 residues. The V gene's germline CDR1 is PRHDT and CDR2 FYEKMQ (reference sequence). Unmatched junction bases numbered 9, after V lost 7 bases and J lost 3 bases. The CDR3 here is CASTRGSGRHTGELFF. CDR3 nucleotides: TGTGCCAGCACCCGGGGGAGCGGGAGGCACACCGGGGAGCTGTTTTTT.

The V call is TRBV9, the J call TRBJ2-7; 10 bases fit TRBD1. The junction had 4 bases not matched to a gene; V was cut back by 4 bases and J by 0 bases. Germline V gene data show CDR1 as SGDLS and CDR2 as YYNGEE. The CDR3 consists of 15 residues. The CDR3 sequence is CASSPWTGGSYEQYF. Here the CDR3 DNA reads TGTGCCAGCAGCCCTTGGACAGGGGGCTCCTACGAGCAGTACTTC.

The rearrangement links TRBV7-9 to TRBJ2-7; D is unclear. The V gene lost 5 bases and the J gene lost 1 base, with 6 bases spanning the gap. CDR1 and CDR2 (germline): SEHNR, FQNEAQ (reference sequence). The CDR3 totals 12 residues. CDR3 protein: CASSDNSYEQYF. The CDR3 coding sequence is TGTGCCAGCAGCGACAATTCCTACGAGCAGTACTTC.

The chain couples TRBV25-1 to TRBJ2-7; no clear D. In germline, CDR1 is MGHDK, CDR2 SYGVNS. Trimming cost V 1 base and J 1 base, with 11 bases left between them. The CDR3 consists of 15 residues. The CDR3 here is CASSELETPSYEQYF. The CDR3 coding sequence is TGTGCCAGCAGTGAATTAGAGACACCGTCCTACGAGCAGTACTTC.

This clonotype was seen more than once but under ten times. This chain links TRBV3-1 with TRBJ2-5; 8 bases fit TRBD2. Germline V gene data show CDR1 as LGHDT and CDR2 as YNNKEL (reference sequence). Trimming at V came to 4 bases and at J to 2 bases, leaving 6 bases not matched to a gene. CDR3 length: 15 amino acids. The DNA for the CDR3 is TGTGCCAGCAGCCCCTGGACTAGCAGGCAAGAGACCCAGTACTTC. It yields the protein CASSPWTSRQETQYF.

The chain combines TRBV5-1 with TRBJ2-1; 7 bases match TRBD1. The J segment lost 9 bases and the V segment lost 5 bases, leaving 17 bases of the junction unmatched. Per the germline V gene, CDR1 is SGHRS and CDR2 is YFSETQ. CDR3 size: 16 residues. This chain's CDR3 is CASSSTVTGSKSEQFF. The CDR3 bases are TGCGCCAGCAGTTCGACCGTGACAGGGTCCAAAAGTGAGCAGTTCTTC.

This clonotype was counted between two and nine times. V gene TRBV7-8 combines with J gene TRBJ1-1; 7 nucleotides line up with TRBD1. Germline values: CDR1 SGHVS, CDR2 FQNEAQ. J gave up 3 bases and V 2 bases, and 6 bases lay outside the gene matches. The CDR3 has 15 amino acids. The CDR3 DNA follows: TGTGCCAGCAGCTTATATCCCAGGGGGGACACTGAAGCTTTCTTT. Its protein is CASSLYPRGDTEAFF.

This clonotype has ten or more counts. The chain is built from TRBV13 and TRBJ1-1; 7 nucleotides match TRBD1. The germline CDR1 and CDR2 sequences are PRHDT and FYEKMQ (reference sequence). The CDR3 length is 15 residues. Trimming took 3 bases from V and 0 from J; bases not matched to a gene: 4. CDR3 amino acids: CASSLGQSMNTEAFF. DNA of the CDR3: TGTGCCAGCAGCTTGGGACAGAGTATGAACACTGAAGCTTTCTTT.

This clonotype was counted only a few times. This chain joins TRBV6-1 and TRBJ2-2; 7 nucleotides line up with TRBD2. Germline CDR1 is MNHNS and CDR2 is SASEGT. The CDR3 covers 16 residues. The V gene end was trimmed by 6 bases and the J gene end by 3 bases; junction bases not matched to a gene: 10. The DNA of the CDR3 is TGTGCCAGCAGGCAACCGGGACTACAGTACACCGGGGAGCTGTTTTTT. It codes for CASRQPGLQYTGELFF.

A few counts support this clonotype. The V call is TRBV7-8, the J call TRBJ2-7, with 10 bases that match TRBD1. CDR3 length: 15 amino acids. The germline gives CDR1 SGHVS, CDR2 FQNEAQ. V gave up 5 bases and J gave up 2 bases; unmatched junction bases: 6. The CDR3 loop is CASSPRTGGPYEQYF. For the CDR3, the DNA is TGTGCCAGCAGCCCCCGGACAGGGGGTCCCTACGAGCAGTACTTC.